This T cell receptor beta chain was sequenced in a study of blood T cell repertoires in COVID-19. Study in general: Cohort 3 recovery required two negative PCRs, clearance, or symptom resolution. In each case, the material was cDNA or gDNA derived from T cells, B-cell-depleted T cells, or PBMCs.

Assay used: immunoSEQ multiplex PCR; TCRdb lists only in-frame clones, some missing. The repertoire holds around 190,000 clones, with roughly nine tenths as singletons. Germline loops: CDR1 SGDLS, CDR2 YYNGEE. CDR3 length: 16 amino acids. V gave up 3 bases and J gave up 5 bases; unmatched junction bases: 11. The rearrangement joins TRBV9 to TRBJ2-1, with 7 bases aligning to TRBD1. The clonotype was recovered from a woman aged 35 to 49 in a cohort exposed to, infected with or recovered from COVID-19 (not recorded which). Material for sequencing was PBMCs or T cells enriched from blood (not recorded which). CDR3 loop: CASSAPRGQLNNEQFF. The CDR3 bases are TGTGCCAGCAGCGCGCCTAGGGGACAGCTGAACAATGAGCAGTTCTTC.